The following is a T cell receptor (beta chain) sequence with its context. Its antigen remains unidentified. Every donor gave ten milliliters of peripheral blood. The sample is drawn from a study of blood T cells in healthy people across ages. Broader study findings: Per-million-T-cell TCR beta diversity fell roughly linearly with age.

Per germline, CDR1 SGDLS and CDR2 YYNGEE. The CDR3 is 15 amino acids. The trim removed 2 bases at V and 2 bases at J, leaving 4 bases unmatched. Then a second PCR, running about 6 to 12 cycles, was carried out with a sample-barcoded 5' primer and a J-beta primer mix. TCRdb used MiXCR to reprocess the 5' RACE reads, holding one entry per CDR3 protein. This sample yields approximately 800,000 distinct CDR3 sequences, of which about three fifths are seen a single time; roughly 20% belongs to the top ten. Material: blood. The sequence came from a man aged 25-45 years in good health. The chain is built from TRBV9 and TRBJ2-7; TRBD2 matches at 10 bases. CDR3 sequence reads: CASSVTSGATYEQYF. The CDR3 region has the DNA TGTGCCAGCAGCGTTACTAGCGGGGCTACCTACGAGCAGTACTTC.